These T cell receptor beta chains were read from a single sample in a study of blood T cell repertoires in COVID-19. Generated by immunoSEQ multiplex PCR, the TCRdb table keeps only in-frame clones and is missing some. The table has about 250,000 clones, roughly nine tenths seen once. The sample taken for sequencing was peripheral blood. The receptors come from a young man with active or convalescent COVID-19. The CDR3 runs from the conserved cysteine through the conserved F or W. Each record gives: V gene, J gene, clone size, CDR3 length, D gene, CDR3 protein, CDR3 DNA. D genes are given only for firm matches. The listing skips clone size in some rows; elsewhere it reads once, few, many or a size class.

>TRBV9|TRBJ1-1|.|15|.
CASSVGPGLYTEAFF
TGTGCCAGCAGCGTAGGTCCGGGTTTGTACACTGAAGCTTTCTTT
>TRBV7-7|TRBJ2-7|.|16|TRBD1
CASSPIAGTGDYEQYF
TGTGCTAGCAGCCCGATTGCCGGGACAGGGGACTACGAGCAGTACTTC
>TRBV30|TRBJ1-2|.|11|.
CAWSGAGSYTF
TGTGCCTGGAGTGGAGCGGGGAGCTACACCTTC
>TRBV5-5|TRBJ2-7|.|17|TRBD1
CASSLGTGANLVHEQYF
TGTGCCAGCAGCTTGGGGACAGGGGCGAACCTAGTCCACGAGCAGTACTTC
>TRBV6-2/TRBV6-3|TRBJ2-6|.|15|.
CASSYSQRGANVLTF
TGTGCCAGCAGTTACTCCCAGCGTGGGGCCAACGTCCTGACTTTC
>TRBV2|TRBJ1-1|.|12|.
CASREPNTEAFF
TGTGCCAGCAGAGAGCCGAACACTGAAGCTTTCTTT
>TRBV4-1|TRBJ1-2|.|13|.
CASSLTPNYGYTF
TGCGCCAGCAGCCTAACACCTAACTATGGCTACACCTTC
>TRBV5-1|TRBJ2-7|.|15|TRBD1
CASSPTGGNYHEQYF
TGCGCCAGCAGCCCCACAGGGGGCAATTATCACGAGCAGTACTTC
>TRBV5-4|TRBJ2-7|.|11|.
CASSFWEESVF
TGTGCCAGCAGCTTTTGGGAGGAGTCCGTCTTC
>TRBV7-9|TRBJ1-2|.|14|TRBD1
CASQHTGVRDGYTF
TGTGCCAGCCAACATACAGGGGTACGCGATGGCTACACCTTC
>TRBV5-1|TRBJ2-7|.|13|.
CASSLDRAYEQYF
TGCGCCAGCAGCTTGGACAGGGCGTACGAGCAGTACTTC
>TRBV19|TRBJ1-5|.|15|.
CASSATPGGNQPQHF
TGTGCCAGTAGCGCGACCCCGGGAGGCAATCAGCCCCAGCATTTT
>TRBV14|TRBJ1-1|.|17|.
CASSQGGLGITYTEAFF
TGTGCCAGCAGCCAAGGAGGACTCGGAATAACTTACACTGAAGCTTTCTTT
>TRBV5-6|TRBJ2-5|.|13|TRBD2
CASSITSGETQYF
TGTGCCAGCAGCATTACTAGCGGGGAGACCCAGTACTTC
>TRBV19|TRBJ1-2|.|13|.
CASSISDPGGYTF
TGTGCCAGTAGTATAAGTGACCCGGGTGGCTACACCTTC
>TRBV28|TRBJ1-5|.|14|TRBD1
CASKDRGVLRPQHF
TGTGCCAGCAAAGACAGGGGGGTTCTGCGGCCCCAGCATTTT
>TRBV2|TRBJ1-5|.|14|.
CASSGQTSNQPQHF
TGTGCCAGCAGTGGACAGACCAGCAATCAGCCCCAGCATTTT
>TRBV4-3|TRBJ1-4|once|15|TRBD1
CASSPSEGAREKLFF
TGCGCCAGCAGCCCGTCGGAGGGGGCGCGGGAAAAACTGTTTTTT
>TRBV19|TRBJ2-1|.|15|TRBD2
CASSPRWREDNEQFF
TGTGCCAGTAGCCCCCGGTGGCGGGAGGACAATGAGCAGTTCTTC
>TRBV4-2|TRBJ1-2|.|14|.
CASSKEDSRYGYTF
TGTGCCAGCAGCAAGGAGGACAGCAGGTATGGCTACACCTTC
>TRBV4-1|TRBJ1-4|.|16|TRBD1
CASSQTGAQWGEKLFF
TGCGCCAGCAGCCAGACAGGGGCCCAGTGGGGTGAAAAACTGTTTTTT
>TRBV3-1/TRBV3-2|TRBJ2-7|.|14|.
CASSQGTESYEQYF
TGTGCCAGCAGCCAAGGAACAGAGAGTTACGAGCAGTACTTC
>TRBV5-1|TRBJ1-6|.|14|TRBD1
CASKNGTGASPLHF
TGCGCCAGCAAGAACGGGACAGGGGCCTCACCCCTCCACTTT
>TRBV6-2/TRBV6-3|TRBJ1-5|.|14|.
CASSHGYGGQPQHF
TGTGCCAGCAGCCACGGGTACGGAGGTCAGCCCCAGCATTTT
>TRBV6-5|TRBJ1-3|.|15|.
CASSRGGQFGNTIYF
TGTGCCAGCAGTAGGGGCGGACAGTTTGGAAACACCATATATTTT
>TRBV2|TRBJ2-5|.|12|.
CASRGNQETQYF
TGTGCCAGCAGGGGCAACCAAGAGACCCAGTACTTC
>TRBV7-9|TRBJ1-1|.|12|TRBD1
CASLGQAPEAFF
TGTGCCAGCTTAGGACAGGCCCCTGAAGCTTTCTTT
>TRBV7-2|TRBJ2-3|once|17|TRBD2
CASSSSGRFVVKDTQYF
TGTGCCAGCAGCTCTAGCGGCCGTTTTGTAGTTAAGGATACGCAGTATTTT
>TRBV9|TRBJ2-7|.|14|TRBD1
CASSVGQGAYEQYF
TGTGCCAGCAGCGTAGGACAGGGGGCCTACGAGCAGTACTTC
>TRBV28|TRBJ1-5|.|17|.
CASAQYPGLNSNQPQHF
TGTGCCAGCGCCCAATACCCGGGACTGAATAGCAATCAGCCCCAGCATTTT
>TRBV6-2/TRBV6-3|TRBJ2-6|.|21|TRBD2
CASSSIPGLAGSSSGANVLTF
TGTGCCAGCAGCTCGATCCCGGGACTAGCGGGCTCTAGCTCTGGGGCCAACGTCCTGACTTTC
>TRBV9|TRBJ2-1|once|15|TRBD2
CASSEGSGSYNEQFF
TGTGCCAGCAGCGAGGGTAGCGGGTCCTACAATGAGCAGTTCTTC
>TRBV7-2|TRBJ2-7|.|14|TRBD2
CASRVRDYSNEQYF
TGTGCCAGCAGAGTCCGGGACTACAGCAACGAGCAGTACTTC
>TRBV3-1/TRBV3-2|TRBJ2-7|.|11|.
CASSPLREQYF
TGTGCCAGCAGCCCCCTACGGGAGCAGTACTTC
>TRBV6-2/TRBV6-3|TRBJ2-7|few|15|.
CASNPRDNIPYEQYF
TGTGCCAGCAACCCCCGGGACAACATACCGTACGAGCAGTACTTC
>TRBV5-1|TRBJ2-5|.|17|TRBD2
CASSSGLAGGFQETQYF
TGCGCCAGCAGCTCCGGACTAGCGGGAGGATTCCAAGAGACCCAGTACTTC
>TRBV5-6|TRBJ1-2|.|11|.
CASSLGHGYTF
TGTGCCAGCAGCTTGGGGCACGGCTACACCTTC
>TRBV11-2|TRBJ1-1|.|15|.
CASSLSGRVSTEAFF
TGTGCCAGCAGCTTATCGGGCAGGGTGAGCACTGAAGCTTTCTTT
>TRBV11-2|TRBJ2-1|.|13|.
CASSLGTENEQFF
TGTGCCAGCAGCTTGGGGACTGAAAATGAGCAGTTCTTC
>TRBV5-3|TRBJ2-2|.|17|TRBD2
CARLLSGLAGGAGELFF
TGTGCCAGATTGCTTTCGGGACTAGCGGGGGGTGCCGGGGAGCTGTTTTTT
>TRBV19|TRBJ2-3|.|17|TRBD2
CASIPPYRAGGWDTQYF
TGTGCCAGTATTCCCCCATACAGAGCGGGAGGGTGGGATACGCAGTATTTT
>TRBV27|TRBJ2-7|.|16|TRBD2
CASSLAGEVGFYEQYF
TGTGCCAGCAGTTTGGCGGGAGAGGTGGGATTCTACGAGCAGTACTTC